This entry lists 4 T cell receptor beta chains sequenced from one sample in a study of blood T cell repertoires in COVID-19. Using immunoSEQ multiplex PCR, the repertoire was profiled, and TCRdb retains in-frame clones only, with some absent. The repertoire includes about 300,000 clones, 70% to 90% of them detected once, and about 4.2% sits in the top ten. The sequenced sample was PBMCs or T cells enriched from blood (not recorded which). Source of these receptors: a man aged 30 to 45 who had recovered from COVID-19.

The gene calls are TRBV15 and TRBJ2-1; 12 nucleotides line up with TRBD2. J lost 6 bases, V lost 1 base, and 4 bases had no gene match. Germline values: CDR1 LNHNV, CDR2 YYDKDF (reference sequence). The CDR3 sequence is 16 residues long. The CDR3 DNA reads as TGTGCCACCAGCAGAGCGACTAGCGGGAGTGGCAATGAGCAGTTCTTC. The encoded protein is CATSRATSGSGNEQFF.

CDR3 DNA: TGTGCCAGCCAGCGGGAGGAGGAGCAGTACTTC. Its protein is CASQREEEQYF. The gene calls are TRBV6-5 and TRBJ2-7; 9 bases match TRBD2. This CDR3 is 11 amino acids long. V lost 8 bases to trimming and J lost 7 bases; unmatched junction nucleotides: 3. From germline, CDR1 is MNHEY and CDR2 SVGAGI.

Here the CDR3 reads CASSPRTSGRTGELFF. In DNA form, the CDR3 reads TGCGCCAGCAGTCCCCGGACTAGCGGGAGGACCGGGGAGCTGTTTTTT. The chain recombines TRBV10-1 with TRBJ2-2, with TRBD2 identical over 14 bases. Germline V lookup: CDR1 WNHNN, CDR2 SYGVQD (reference sequence). CDR3 length: 16 residues. After removal of 5 bases from V and 5 bases from J, the junction contained 4 bases not matched to a gene.

A word on this clone: A read error may produce the germline difference seen at one junction end. J is TRBJ1-1 and V is TRBV11-3; maybe TRBD1 (6 bases). Germline lookup yields CDR1 SGHNT and CDR2 YENEEA. This CDR3 contains 12 residues. In nucleotides, the CDR3 is TGTGCCAGCAGCTCCGTCATGGCAGGGGAGAACTTT. This gives the protein CASSSVMAGENF.